The rows below give T cell receptor beta chains drawn from one sample of a study of regulatory T cells in long-lasting Graves disease. TCRdb re-analysed the multiplex PCR reads in MiXCR, keeping a single row per CDR3 protein. Among 350,000 to 450,000 distinct CDR3 sequences listed, roughly a sixth were seen once. Another study also made use of these data, one on T cells in Graves' hyperthyroidism and ophthalmopathy.

This sample comprised peripheral blood mononuclear cells (PBMCs), obtained at new diagnosis, from a patient treated with antithyroid drugs. Receptors were obtained from a man between 40 and 49 years old with Graves disease. Both conserved end residues are part of each CDR3. The D gene is left open where the match is weak. Clone size is shown for a subset of rows, as once, few, many or a class of expanded clone.

j_call clone_size v_call d_call cdr3_aa cdr3_nt
TRBJ2-5 many TRBV28 NA CASRSLWRETQYF TGTGCCAGCCGTTCCCTTTGGCGGGAGACCCAGTACTTC
TRBJ2-5 many TRBV24-1 TRBD2 CATSDSSRGVRETQYF TGTGCCACCAGTGATTCTTCGCGGGGGGTTCGAGAGACCCAGTACTTC
TRBJ2-7 many TRBV11-2 NA CASSSTRVGLEQYF TGTGCCAGCAGCTCGACCAGGGTGGGACTCGAGCAGTACTTC
TRBJ1-3 NA TRBV9 NA CASSVDPLSGNTIYF TGTGCCAGCAGCGTCGACCCCCTCTCTGGAAACACCATATATTTT
TRBJ2-1 many TRBV30 NA CAWTRTVFQFF TGTGCCTGGACCCGGACAGTCTTCCAGTTCTTC
TRBJ1-4 few TRBV5-1 NA CASSLVHIAEKLFF TGCGCCAGCAGCTTGGTTCACATTGCTGAAAAACTGTTTTTT
TRBJ2-7 many TRBV28 NA CASSRDRKSYF TGTGCCAGCAGCCGCGACCGGAAGAGTTACTTC
TRBJ2-3 many TRBV6-2/TRBV6-3 NA CASSYRTPVVDTQYF TGTGCCAGCAGTTACCGGACACCTGTAGTAGATACGCAGTATTTT
TRBJ2-7 many TRBV6-1 NA CASSTRSFSSYEQYF TGTGCCAGCAGTACCAGGAGCTTCAGCTCCTACGAGCAGTACTTC
TRBJ2-1 many TRBV11-3 NA CASSLAGTLSYNEQFF TGTGCCAGCAGCTTGGCAGGCACTTTGTCCTACAATGAGCAGTTCTTC
TRBJ2-5 many TRBV10-3 NA CAISDPRETQYF TGTGCCATCAGTGACCCAAGGGAGACCCAGTACTTC
TRBJ1-1 many TRBV27 NA CASSQWGVGTEAFF TGTGCCAGCAGTCAATGGGGTGTAGGCACTGAAGCTTTCTTT
TRBJ2-3 many TRBV7-2 NA CASSLWDSADTQYF TGTGCCAGCAGCTTGTGGGACTCTGCGGATACGCAGTATTTT
TRBJ1-1 many TRBV20-1 NA CSAREGSQGTEAFF TGCAGTGCTAGAGAAGGGTCCCAAGGCACTGAAGCTTTCTTT
TRBJ1-4 few TRBV5-1 NA CASSYRTGATNEKLFF TGCGCCAGCAGCTACAGGACGGGTGCAACTAATGAAAAACTGTTTTTT
TRBJ2-7 NA TRBV20-1 NA CSASFLDSDEQYF TGCAGTGCTAGTTTCTTAGATTCGGACGAGCAGTACTTC
TRBJ2-1 NA TRBV18 NA CASSPTQVYNEQFF TGTGCCAGCTCACCAACACAGGTCTACAATGAGCAGTTCTTC
TRBJ2-7 many TRBV5-1 TRBD1 CASSLRTGEAYEQYF TGCGCCAGCAGCCTGAGGACAGGCGAGGCCTACGAGCAGTACTTC
TRBJ2-3 many TRBV9 TRBD1 CASSGTGRGLADTQYF TGTGCCAGCAGCGGGACAGGGCGAGGGTTGGCAGATACGCAGTATTTT
TRBJ2-7 many TRBV6-5 NA CASSYRQADEQYF TGTGCCAGCAGTTACCGACAAGCGGACGAGCAGTACTTC
TRBJ2-5 NA TRBV3-1 NA CASSQARSAGFGETQYF TGTGCCAGCAGCCAAGCTAGGTCGGCGGGGTTTGGAGAGACCCAGTACTTC
TRBJ2-7 many TRBV5-1 NA CASSLVGSKTYEQYF TGCGCCAGCAGCTTGGTCGGGTCCAAGACATACGAGCAGTACTTC
TRBJ2-3 NA TRBV30 NA CAWSVLGGSTDTQYF TGTGCCTGGAGTGTACTGGGGGGAAGCACAGATACGCAGTATTTT
TRBJ2-1 many TRBV30 TRBD2 CAWSASGGAYNEQFF TGTGCCTGGAGCGCTAGCGGGGGGGCTTACAATGAGCAGTTCTTC
TRBJ2-7 NA TRBV27 NA CASSRNTVSYEQYF TGTGCCAGCAGCCGAAATACAGTATCCTACGAGCAGTACTTC
TRBJ1-2 NA TRBV30 NA CAWSGEANYGYTF TGTGCCTGGAGTGGGGAGGCTAACTATGGCTACACCTTC
TRBJ2-1 NA TRBV6-2/TRBV6-3 NA CASRGGGATYNEQFF TGTGCCAGCAGGGGGGGGGGGGCAACGTACAATGAGCAGTTCTTC
TRBJ2-1 NA TRBV4-1 NA CASSQDYPPREQFF TGCGCCAGCAGCCAAGATTATCCCCCTAGGGAGCAGTTCTTC
TRBJ2-3 many TRBV2 NA CASSGGEGGTDTQYF TGTGCCAGCAGTGGCGGGGAGGGGGGCACAGATACGCAGTATTTT
TRBJ2-6 NA TRBV5-1 TRBD1 CASSPETGAKHSGANVLTF TGCGCCAGCAGCCCCGAGACAGGGGCCAAACACTCTGGGGCCAACGTCCTGACTTTC
TRBJ1-5 many TRBV30 NA CAWSKKNQPQHF TGTGCCTGGAGTAAGAAAAATCAGCCCCAGCATTTT
TRBJ2-7 many TRBV28 TRBD2 CASSSGTAGRRGGEQYF TGTGCCAGCAGCTCTGGGACGGCTGGCAGGCGGGGGGGCGAGCAGTACTTC